This T cell receptor beta chain was found in a study of technical replicates of blood from a few donors (dated by TCRdb to 2016 to 2017). Trimming takes 0 bases off V and 5 bases off J; junction bases not matched to a gene: 5. The germline V gene encodes CDR1 SGHRS and CDR2 YFSETQ. Including cysteine and phenylalanine, the CDR3 has 17 amino acids. The retained sequence is limited to the CDR3, 51 bases, with the frame set at the first base. Library construction relied on the immunoSEQ multiplex PCR assay. TCRdb's version of the immuneACCESS table is confined to in-frame rearrangements and falls short of the full clone set. An unresolved V gene accounts for under half of the shortfall where checked; the remainder is of unknown origin. A total of about 73,000 clones appear in this sample, 90% to 95% of them only once. 0.25% to 0.3% of the sample belongs to the ten largest clones. To note about this clone: Its antigen remains unidentified. Base qualities are missing; no much larger clone stands one base away.

The chain links TRBV5-1 with TRBJ2-3; 14 bases in the middle match TRBD2. This sequence originates from a human donor in good health. Material for sequencing was T cells isolated from PBMCs. The CDR3 reads CASSLGPGLAGEDTQYF. The DNA sequence is TGCGCCAGCAGCTTGGGCCCGGGACTAGCGGGAGAAGATACGCAGTATTTT.